This entry lists 21 T cell receptor beta chains sequenced from one sample in a study of shared clonotypes between healthy human individuals. The data were produced by immunoSEQ multiplex PCR, yet TCRdb's version contains in-frame clones alone and is incomplete. This repertoire shows about 2.1 million clones, 85% to 95% found once; its top ten account for about 1.5%. It was CD45RO-negative cells, positively selected for CCR7, that made up naive CD8 cells, with terminally differentiated effector memory CD45RA+ cells excluded. Sequenced material: naive CD8+ T cells from PBMCs. Source of these receptors: a young man in good health. Some clones in this sample may be carry-over from other donors' samples.

J is TRBJ2-5 and V is TRBV6-1, with TRBD1 matching 9 bases. CDR1 and CDR2 from the germline V gene are MNHNS and SASEGT. The trim removed 4 bases at V and 4 bases at J, leaving 10 bases unmatched. The CDR3 length is 16 residues. CDR3 protein: CASSANRQGVGETQYF. In nucleotides, the CDR3 is TGTGCCAGCAGTGCAAACAGACAGGGGGTTGGAGAGACCCAGTACTTC.

V is TRBV19 and J is TRBJ1-1, with D unclear. CDR3 length: 13 amino acids. Trimming cost V 2 bases and J 1 base, with 5 bases left between them. Germline assignment: CDR1 LNHDA and CDR2 SQIVND (reference sequence). As DNA, the CDR3 is TGTGCCAGTAGTATAATACCGAACACTGAAGCTTTCTTT. It specifies CASSIIPNTEAFF.

A single count supports this clone. V and J are TRBV30 and TRBJ2-3; D may be TRBD1 or TRBD2 (6 bases each). Trimming removed 0 bases at V and 0 bases at J, with 10 bases between. Germline V gene lookup returns CDR1 GTSNPN and CDR2 SVGIG (reference sequence). This CDR3 spans 15 amino acids. Here the CDR3 DNA reads TGTGCCTGGAGTGTAACGGGGGCGAGCACAGATACGCAGTATTTT. Amino acid sequence: CAWSVTGASTDTQYF.

This chain's CDR3 is CASSPNGGQTTEAFF. For the CDR3, the DNA is TGTGCCAGCAGCCCTAATGGGGGACAGACCACTGAAGCTTTCTTT. The V and J genes are TRBV16 and TRBJ1-1; 7 bases fit TRBD1. CDR3 size: 15 residues. The J segment lost 4 bases and the V segment lost 4 bases, leaving 9 bases of the junction unmatched. Germline assignment: CDR1 KGHSY and CDR2 FQNENV.

The chain employs TRBV7-9 and TRBJ2-3, with TRBD2 matching over 10 bases. The CDR3 totals 14 residues. From germline, CDR1 is SEHNR and CDR2 FQNEAQ (reference sequence). V was pared by 6 bases and J by 3 bases, with 3 bases of the junction left unmatched. The CDR3 DNA reads TGTGCCAGCAGAGCGGGAGGGGTAACAGATACGCAGTATTTT. Its protein is CASRAGGVTDTQYF.

V usage is TRBV27 and J usage is TRBJ1-5; TRBD1 matches at 8 bases. Germline V gene sequence: CDR1 MNHEY, CDR2 SMNVEV (reference sequence). V lost 4 bases and J lost 1; bases outside the gene matches: 3. The CDR3 totals 15 residues. The CDR3 nucleotides read TGTGCCAGCAGTTCTGACAGGGGAAGCAATCAGCCCCAGCATTTT. Translating it yields CASSSDRGSNQPQHF.

V and J are TRBV6-5 and TRBJ2-1; TRBD2 is a possible D gene (5 bases). Germline V gene data show CDR1 as MNHEY and CDR2 as SVGAGI. The CDR3 extends over 15 amino acids. V was shortened by 5 bases and J by 6 bases, with 17 bases between the two germline ends. As DNA, the CDR3 is TGTGCCAGCAGTGCCGGGGTAGCTAGTCGCAATGAGCAGTTCTTC. Amino acids: CASSAGVASRNEQFF.

The count of this clone is one. The chain combines TRBV5-1 with TRBJ2-7; 8 nucleotides agree with TRBD2. Germline V lookup: CDR1 SGHRS, CDR2 YFSETQ. V lost 0 bases to trimming and J lost 0 bases; unmatched junction nucleotides: 5. CDR3 size: 16 residues. CDR3 coding DNA: TGCGCCAGCAGCTTGGAGGGCGGGAGGCCCTCCTACGAGCAGTACTTC. Translated, it gives CASSLEGGRPSYEQYF.

J is TRBJ2-2 and V is TRBV9; D unclear. The ends were cut back, 0 bases at V and 10 bases at J, with 7 bases in the middle. This CDR3 has 12 residues. Germline CDR1 reads SGDLS; CDR2 reads YYNGEE. The CDR3 protein is CASSVGLAELFF. The CDR3 coding sequence is TGTGCCAGCAGCGTAGGTCTTGCGGAGCTGTTTTTT.

The rearrangement joins TRBV27 to TRBJ1-2; the D gene is possibly TRBD1 (5 bases). This CDR3 is 16 amino acids long. V lost 0 bases to trimming and J lost 8 bases, with 19 bases between them. Germline CDR1 is MNHEY and CDR2 is SMNVEV (reference sequence). The CDR3 sequence: CASSLSVNRGGEGYTF. The CDR3 DNA reads TGTGCCAGCAGTTTATCGGTGAATCGCGGGGGGGAGGGCTACACCTTC.

The chain joins TRBV10-2 to TRBJ2-7, with 11 bases that match TRBD1. The CDR3 loop spans 15 amino acids. Per germline, CDR1 WSHSY and CDR2 SAAADI. V gave up 5 bases and J gave up 2 bases; unmatched junction bases: 5. In DNA form, the CDR3 reads TGCGCCAGCAGTAAACCGGGACAGGGGGCCTACGAGCAGTACTTC. Its protein is CASSKPGQGAYEQYF.

The chain carries TRBV6-5 and TRBJ1-5; D gene uncertain. This CDR3 is built from 13 residues. Trimming took off 4 bases at V and 0 bases at J, with 4 bases between the two ends. CDR1 MNHEY and CDR2 SVGAGI come from the germline V gene. CDR3 sequence: CASSFHSNQPQHF. CDR3 sequence (DNA): TGTGCCAGCAGTTTTCATAGCAATCAGCCCCAGCATTTT.

The chain recombines TRBV11-2 with TRBJ1-3, with TRBD1 as a possible D gene (5 bases). With 4 bases removed from V and 9 bases from J, the gap between germline ends came to 13 bases. The V gene's germline CDR1 is SGHAT and CDR2 FQNNGV. The CDR3 runs to 13 residues. This CDR3 is CASSWGLHPTIYF. In DNA form, the CDR3 reads TGTGCCAGCAGCTGGGGCTTACACCCCACCATATATTTT. The full variable domain, with the rest looked up from reference TRBV11-2 and TRBJ1-3, is EAGVAQSPRYKIIEKRQSVAFWCNPISGHATLYWYQQILGQGPKLLIQFQNNGVVDDSQLPKDRFSAERLKGVDSTLKIQPAKLEDSAVYLCASSWGLHPTIYFGEGSWLTVV.

The count of this clone is one. This rearrangement joins TRBV6-6 to TRBJ2-7, with 10 bases identical to TRBD1. The CDR3 is 14 amino acids. CDR1 MNHNY and CDR2 SVGAGI come from the germline V gene (reference sequence). Trimming cost V 2 bases and J 6 bases; bases outside gene matches: 4. DNA of the CDR3: TGTGCCAGCAGTTACGCCGGGGACAGGGGCGAGCAGTACTTC. The encoded protein is CASSYAGDRGEQYF.

In the case of this clone: Sequence at one end of the junction differs from germline and may be a read error. The CDR3 spells CASSYGTAF. In nucleotides, the CDR3 is TGTGCCAGCAGCTATGGGACGGCCTTC. V gene TRBV5-8 combines with J gene TRBJ1-2; tentatively, D is TRBD1 (5 bases). The CDR3 is made up of 9 amino acids. Germline V gives CDR1 SGHTS, CDR2 YDEGEE.

The chain joins TRBV5-4 to TRBJ1-1, with D unresolved. Per germline, CDR1 SGHNT and CDR2 YYREEE (reference sequence). Trimming shortened V by 4 bases and J by 4 bases, and 14 bases separated the two germline ends. There are 14 residues in the CDR3. CDR3 protein: CASSPGRGSTEAFF. In nucleotides, the CDR3 is TGTGCCAGCAGCCCTGGGCGCGGGAGCACTGAAGCTTTCTTT.

The V call is TRBV11-2, the J call TRBJ2-7, with TRBD2 identical over 7 bases. Trimming at V came to 8 bases and at J to 2 bases, leaving 9 bases not matched to a gene. This CDR3 contains 14 residues. The germline V gene has CDR1 SGHAT and CDR2 FQNNGV. The CDR3 spells CASALPSGAYEQYF. For the CDR3, the DNA is TGTGCCAGCGCCCTCCCTAGCGGAGCCTACGAGCAGTACTTC. Based on the CDR3 plus reference TRBV11-2 and TRBJ2-7, the full variable domain is EAGVAQSPRYKIIEKRQSVAFWCNPISGHATLYWYQQILGQGPKLLIQFQNNGVVDDSQLPKDRFSAERLKGVDSTLKIQPAKLEDSAVYLCASALPSGAYEQYFGPGTRLTVT.

The rearrangement links TRBV7-3 to TRBJ2-4, with D hard to call. Germline loops: CDR1 SGHTA, CDR2 FQGTGA. The CDR3 loop spans 14 amino acids. Trimming pared 4 bases from V and 0 bases from J, leaving 7 bases between. The CDR3 DNA sequence: TGTGCCAGCAGCTCCCCTTTAGCCAAAAACATTCAGTACTTC. It encodes CASSSPLAKNIQYF. Full variable domain (outside the CDR3, taken from reference TRBV7-3 and TRBJ2-4): GAGVSQTPSNKVTEKGKYVELRCDPISGHTALYWYRQSLGQGPEFLIYFQGTGAADDSGLPNDRFFAVRPEGSVSTLKIQRTERGDSAVYLCASSSPLAKNIQYFGAGTRLSVL.

The J gene is TRBJ2-6, the V gene TRBV28; D remains unclear. The length of the CDR3 is 17 residues. Per the germline V gene, CDR1 is MDHEN and CDR2 is SYDVKM. The ends were cut back, 3 bases at V and 0 bases at J, with 12 bases in the middle. The CDR3 DNA follows: TGTGCCAGCAGTTTCTACGTCGGCGTCTCTGGGGCCAACGTCCTGACTTTC. It encodes CASSFYVGVSGANVLTF.

This clone was detected only a few times. This chain uses TRBV7-9 with TRBJ1-1, with unresolved D. Germline V lookup: CDR1 SEHNR, CDR2 FQNEAQ (reference sequence). CDR3 length: 11 amino acids. The ends were cut back, 6 bases at V and 10 bases at J, with 12 bases in the middle. The CDR3 DNA reads TGTGCCAGCAGGGGGTCGGTGGGAGCTTTCTTT. Its translation: CASRGSVGAFF.

The chain carries TRBV11-2 and TRBJ2-7; 8 bases line up with TRBD1. CDR3 size: 15 residues. Germline values: CDR1 SGHAT, CDR2 FQNNGV. Trimming at V came to 1 base and at J to 6 bases, leaving 8 bases not matched to a gene. The CDR3 region is CASSLGGTGFAEQYF. The CDR3 nucleotides read TGTGCCAGCAGCTTAGGGGGGACAGGTTTCGCCGAGCAGTACTTC. Filled out from reference TRBV11-2 and TRBJ2-7, the complete variable domain reads EAGVAQSPRYKIIEKRQSVAFWCNPISGHATLYWYQQILGQGPKLLIQFQNNGVVDDSQLPKDRFSAERLKGVDSTLKIQPAKLEDSAVYLCASSLGGTGFAEQYFGPGTRLTVT.